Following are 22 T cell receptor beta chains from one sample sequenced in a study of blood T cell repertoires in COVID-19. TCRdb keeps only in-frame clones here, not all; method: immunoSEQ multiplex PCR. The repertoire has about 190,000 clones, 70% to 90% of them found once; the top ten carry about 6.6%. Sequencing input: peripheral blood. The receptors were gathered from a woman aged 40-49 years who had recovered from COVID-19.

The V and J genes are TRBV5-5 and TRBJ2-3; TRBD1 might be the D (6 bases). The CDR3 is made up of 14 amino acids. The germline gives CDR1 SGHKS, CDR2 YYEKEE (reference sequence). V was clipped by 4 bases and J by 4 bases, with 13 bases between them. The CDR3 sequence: CASSPQGDADTQYF. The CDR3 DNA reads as TGTGCCAGCAGCCCACAGGGAGATGCAGATACGCAGTATTTT.

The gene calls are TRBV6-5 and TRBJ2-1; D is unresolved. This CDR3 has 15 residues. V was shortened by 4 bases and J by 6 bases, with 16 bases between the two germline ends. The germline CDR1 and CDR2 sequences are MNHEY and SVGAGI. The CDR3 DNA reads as TGTGCCAGCAGTTCCCAGTCGATGAGAGGCAATGAGCAGTTCTTC. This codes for CASSSQSMRGNEQFF.

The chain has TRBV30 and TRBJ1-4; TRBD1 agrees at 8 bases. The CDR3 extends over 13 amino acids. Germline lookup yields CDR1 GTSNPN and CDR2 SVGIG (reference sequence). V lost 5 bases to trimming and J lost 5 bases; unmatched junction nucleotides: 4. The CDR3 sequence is CAWGGTGNEKLFF. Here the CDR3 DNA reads TGTGCCTGGGGGGGGACAGGCAATGAAAAACTGTTTTTT.

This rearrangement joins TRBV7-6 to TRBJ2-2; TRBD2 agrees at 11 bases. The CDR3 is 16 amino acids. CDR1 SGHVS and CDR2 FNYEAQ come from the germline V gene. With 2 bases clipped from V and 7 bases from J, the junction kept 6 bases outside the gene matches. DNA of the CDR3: TGTGCCAGCAGCTTAATTACTAGCGGGAGTGGCGGGGAGCTGTTTTTT. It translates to CASSLITSGSGGELFF.

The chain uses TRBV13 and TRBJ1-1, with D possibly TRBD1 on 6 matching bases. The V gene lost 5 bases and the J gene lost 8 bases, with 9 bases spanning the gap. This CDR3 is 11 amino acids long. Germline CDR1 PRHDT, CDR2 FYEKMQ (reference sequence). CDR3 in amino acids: CASSTTGEAFF. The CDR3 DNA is TGTGCCAGCAGCACTACAGGGGAAGCTTTCTTT.

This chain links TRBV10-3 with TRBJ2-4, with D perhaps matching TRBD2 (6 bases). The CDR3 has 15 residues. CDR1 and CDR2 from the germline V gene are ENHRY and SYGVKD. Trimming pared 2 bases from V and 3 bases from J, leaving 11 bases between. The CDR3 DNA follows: TGTGCCATCAGTGAGGGGGCGCGGGACAAAAACATTCAGTACTTC. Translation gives CAISEGARDKNIQYF.

CDR3: CASSLYFGQNREGQETQYF. The CDR3 DNA sequence: TGTGCCAGCAGCTTGTATTTTGGGCAAAACAGGGAAGGCCAAGAGACCCAGTACTTC. The V gene is TRBV5-6, the J gene TRBJ2-5; TRBD1 is a possible D gene (6 bases). Germline assignment: CDR1 SGHDT and CDR2 YYEEEE. V lost 1 base and J 1 base, leaving 23 bases between the germline ends. The CDR3 consists of 19 residues. Based on the CDR3 plus reference TRBV5-6 and TRBJ2-5, the full variable domain is DAGVTQSPTHLIKTRGQQVTLRCSPKSGHDTVSWYQQALGQGPQFIFQYYEEEERQRGNFPDRFSGHQFPNYSSELNVNALLLGDSALYLCASSLYFGQNREGQETQYFGPGTRLLVL.

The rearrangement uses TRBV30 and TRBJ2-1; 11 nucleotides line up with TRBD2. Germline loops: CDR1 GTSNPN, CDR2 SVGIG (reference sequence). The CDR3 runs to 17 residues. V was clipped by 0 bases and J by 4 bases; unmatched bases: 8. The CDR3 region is CAWSVRRTSGSYNEQFF. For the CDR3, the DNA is TGTGCCTGGAGTGTACGGAGAACTAGCGGGAGTTACAATGAGCAGTTCTTC.

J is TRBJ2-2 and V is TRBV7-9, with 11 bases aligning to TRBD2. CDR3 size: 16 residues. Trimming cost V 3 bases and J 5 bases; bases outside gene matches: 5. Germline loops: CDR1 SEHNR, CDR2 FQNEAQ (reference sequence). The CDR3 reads CASSFSGRASTGELFF. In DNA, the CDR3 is TGTGCCAGCAGCTTTAGCGGGAGGGCCAGTACCGGGGAGCTGTTTTTT.

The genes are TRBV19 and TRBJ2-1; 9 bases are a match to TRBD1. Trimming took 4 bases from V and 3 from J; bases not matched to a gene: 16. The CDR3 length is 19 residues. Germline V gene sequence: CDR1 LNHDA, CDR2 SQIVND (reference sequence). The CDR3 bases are TGTGCCAGTAGTAAACCGGGACAGGGTGCCCGAATGCTCTACAATGAGCAGTTCTTC. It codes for CASSKPGQGARMLYNEQFF.

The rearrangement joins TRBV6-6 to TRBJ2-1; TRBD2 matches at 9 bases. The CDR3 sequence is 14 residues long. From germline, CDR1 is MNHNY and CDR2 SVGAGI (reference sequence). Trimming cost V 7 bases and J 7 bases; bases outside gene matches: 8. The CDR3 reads CASTPGTSWNEQFF. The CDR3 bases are TGTGCCAGCACACCCGGGACTAGCTGGAATGAGCAGTTCTTC.

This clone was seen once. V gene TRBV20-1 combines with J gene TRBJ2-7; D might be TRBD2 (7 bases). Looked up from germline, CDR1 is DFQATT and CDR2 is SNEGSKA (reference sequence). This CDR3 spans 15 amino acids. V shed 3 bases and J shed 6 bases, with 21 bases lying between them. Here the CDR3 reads CSASEGEGFYAEQYF. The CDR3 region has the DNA TGCAGTGCTAGTGAGGGGGAGGGGTTCTACGCCGAGCAGTACTTC.

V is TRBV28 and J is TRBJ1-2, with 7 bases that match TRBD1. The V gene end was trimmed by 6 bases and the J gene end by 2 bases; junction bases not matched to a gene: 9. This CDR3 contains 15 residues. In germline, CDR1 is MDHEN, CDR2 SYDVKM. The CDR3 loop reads CASSPLAGGNYGYTF. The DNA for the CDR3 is TGTGCCAGCAGCCCGCTAGCAGGGGGGAACTATGGCTACACCTTC.

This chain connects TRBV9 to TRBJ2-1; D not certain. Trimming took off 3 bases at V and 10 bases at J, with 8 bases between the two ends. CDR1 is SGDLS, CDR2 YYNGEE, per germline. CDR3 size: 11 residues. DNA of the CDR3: TGTGCCAGCAGCGCGTCAGTAGAGCAGTTCTTC. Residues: CASSASVEQFF.

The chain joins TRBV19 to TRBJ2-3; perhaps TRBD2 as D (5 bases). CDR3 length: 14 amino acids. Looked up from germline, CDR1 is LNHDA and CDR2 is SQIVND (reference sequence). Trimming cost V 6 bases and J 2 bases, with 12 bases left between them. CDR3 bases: TGTGCCAGTAGCTTAAGCGGAACCACAGATACGCAGTATTTT. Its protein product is CASSLSGTTDTQYF.

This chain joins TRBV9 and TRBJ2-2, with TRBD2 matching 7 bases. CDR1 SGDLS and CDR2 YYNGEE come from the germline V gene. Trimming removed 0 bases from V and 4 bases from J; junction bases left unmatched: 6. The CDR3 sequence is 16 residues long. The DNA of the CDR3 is TGTGCCAGCAGCGTAGGAGGGAGGGCCCTCACCGGGGAGCTGTTTTTT. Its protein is CASSVGGRALTGELFF.

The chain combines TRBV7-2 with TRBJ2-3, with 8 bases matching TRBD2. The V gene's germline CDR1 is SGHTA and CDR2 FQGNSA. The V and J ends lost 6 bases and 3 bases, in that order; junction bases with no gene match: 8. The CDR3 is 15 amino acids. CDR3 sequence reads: CASRPPGLGTDTQYF. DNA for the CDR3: TGTGCCAGCAGGCCACCGGGACTAGGAACAGATACGCAGTATTTT.

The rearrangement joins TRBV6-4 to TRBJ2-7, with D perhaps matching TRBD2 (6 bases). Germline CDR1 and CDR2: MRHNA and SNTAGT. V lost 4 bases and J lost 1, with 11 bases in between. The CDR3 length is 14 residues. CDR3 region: CASSADYSSYEQYF. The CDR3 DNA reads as TGTGCCAGCAGTGCGGACTATTCTTCCTACGAGCAGTACTTC.

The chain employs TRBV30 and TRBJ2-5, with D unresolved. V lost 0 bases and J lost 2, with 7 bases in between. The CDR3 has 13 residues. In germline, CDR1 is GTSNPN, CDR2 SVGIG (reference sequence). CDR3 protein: CAWSVGPQETQYF. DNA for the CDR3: TGTGCCTGGAGTGTTGGGCCTCAAGAGACCCAGTACTTC.

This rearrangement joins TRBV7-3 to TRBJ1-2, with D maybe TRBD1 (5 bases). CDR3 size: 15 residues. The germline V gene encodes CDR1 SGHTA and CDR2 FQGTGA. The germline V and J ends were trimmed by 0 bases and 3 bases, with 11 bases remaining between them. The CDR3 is CASSLTGVRDYGYTF. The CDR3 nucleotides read TGTGCCAGCAGCTTAACAGGGGTTCGGGACTATGGCTACACCTTC. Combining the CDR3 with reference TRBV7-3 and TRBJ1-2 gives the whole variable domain GAGVSQTPSNKVTEKGKYVELRCDPISGHTALYWYRQSLGQGPEFLIYFQGTGAADDSGLPNDRFFAVRPEGSVSTLKIQRTERGDSAVYLCASSLTGVRDYGYTFGSGTRLTVV.

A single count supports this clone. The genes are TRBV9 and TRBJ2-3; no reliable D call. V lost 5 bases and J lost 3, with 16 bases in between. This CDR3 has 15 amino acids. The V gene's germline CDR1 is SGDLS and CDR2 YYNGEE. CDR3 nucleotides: TGTGCCAGCAGAATAGGAGAGTCCCCTACAGATACGCAGTATTTT. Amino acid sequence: CASRIGESPTDTQYF.

The CDR3 here is CASSSGQGTIQYF. DNA of the CDR3: TGTGCCAGCAGTTCAGGACAGGGCACCATTCAGTACTTC. The rearrangement uses TRBV27 and TRBJ2-4; 8 bases agree with TRBD1. This CDR3 region has 13 residues. The V segment lost 4 bases and the J segment 9 bases; nucleotides outside the gene matches: 5. Germline lookup yields CDR1 MNHEY and CDR2 SMNVEV (reference sequence).